Reported below is one T cell receptor (beta chain). The record originates from a study of shared clonotypes between healthy human individuals. The repertoire was sequenced with immunoSEQ multiplex PCR; TCRdb's copy has only in-frame clones and lacks some. The table includes about 1 million clones, approximately 72% detected once. This CDR3 contains 14 residues. Trimming left V 1 base short and J 1 base short, with 8 bases between. The V gene's germline CDR1 is SGHVS and CDR2 FQNEAQ. J is TRBJ2-7 and V is TRBV7-8; a possible D gene is TRBD1 (5 bases). The receptor was derived from a man in his late teens or twenties in good health. The sample consisted of memory CD4+ T cells sorted from blood. Sample subset: CD45RA-negative fraction. CDR3: CASSLGSGSYEQYF. CDR3 in DNA: TGTGCCAGCAGCTTAGGTTCAGGGTCCTACGAGCAGTACTTC.